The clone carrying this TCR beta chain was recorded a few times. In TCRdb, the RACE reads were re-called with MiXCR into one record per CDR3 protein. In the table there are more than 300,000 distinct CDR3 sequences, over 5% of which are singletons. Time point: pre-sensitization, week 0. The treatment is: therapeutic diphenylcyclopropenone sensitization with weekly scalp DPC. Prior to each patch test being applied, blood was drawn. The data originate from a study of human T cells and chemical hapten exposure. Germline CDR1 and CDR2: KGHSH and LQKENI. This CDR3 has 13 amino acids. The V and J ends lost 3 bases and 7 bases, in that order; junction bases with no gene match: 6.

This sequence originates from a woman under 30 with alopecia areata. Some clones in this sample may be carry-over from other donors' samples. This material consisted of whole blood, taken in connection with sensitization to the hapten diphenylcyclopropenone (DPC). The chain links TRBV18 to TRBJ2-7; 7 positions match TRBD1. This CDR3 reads CASSPGQAKEQYF. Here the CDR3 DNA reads TGTGCCAGCTCACCTGGACAGGCCAAGGAGCAGTACTTC.